Listed here is a single T cell receptor beta chain. This record comes from a study of blood T cell repertoires in COVID-19. In the authors' workflow: By means of reference gene primer amplification, nucleated cell counts were estimated. The data were produced by immunoSEQ multiplex PCR, yet TCRdb's version contains in-frame clones alone and is incomplete. V and J calls and clone size are given by that table; D and trimming were obtained from the DNA. The table lists 150,000 to 200,000 clones, about 87% of them singletons. During active infection, Seattle patients enrolled and were then monitored through disease. CDR1 is SGDLS, CDR2 YYNGEE, per germline. The junction had 16 bases not matched to a gene; V was cut back by 3 bases and J by 8 bases. The CDR3 length is 17 residues.

The chain employs TRBV9 and TRBJ2-1; TRBD2 aligns across 8 bases. Sequenced input: peripheral blood. The TCR sequence derives from a woman in her 70s with COVID-19, enrolled during active disease. CDR3 bases: TGTGCCAGCAGCGCTGCCACAGGGACTAGGATGCTCGATGAGCAGTTCTTC. Protein sequence: CASSAATGTRMLDEQFF. The complete variable domain, with remaining parts taken from reference TRBV9 and TRBJ2-1, reads DSGVTQTPKHLITATGQRVTLRCSPRSGDLSVYWYQQSLDQGLQFLIQYYNGEERAKGNILERFSAQQFPDLHSELNLSSLELGDSALYFCASSAATGTRMLDEQFFGPGTRLTVL.